These T cell receptor beta chains were read from a single sample in a study of CD8 T cells in ankylosing spondylitis. MiXCR, run by TCRdb on the 5' RACE reads, gives a single entry per CDR3 protein. The data show 300,000 to 400,000 distinct CDR3 sequences, approximately 20% seen once. Sequencing used blood, either unsorted or a sorted T cell fraction (not recorded which). These receptors were obtained from a male donor with ankylosing spondylitis or in good health (not recorded which). The CDR3 runs from the conserved cysteine through the conserved F or W. A D gene is named only where the DNA matches it firmly. Clone size is given for some rows only: seen once, a few or many times, or a class if the clone is expanded.

J: TRBJ1-1; size: NA; D: NA; V: TRBV29-1; CDR3: CSAGGSNTEAFF; DNA: TGCAGCGCGGGTGGATCCAACACTGAAGCTTTCTTT
J: TRBJ2-3; size: few; D: TRBD2; V: TRBV12-3/TRBV12-4; CDR3: CASTYGTSGHTDTQYF; DNA: TGTGCCAGCACCTATGGGACTAGCGGACACACAGATACGCAGTATTTT
J: TRBJ2-3; size: few; D: NA; V: TRBV20-1; CDR3: CSAWSVGRGSTDTQYF; DNA: TGCAGTGCCTGGTCTGTGGGTCGGGGGAGCACAGATACGCAGTATTTT
J: TRBJ2-7; size: few; D: TRBD2; V: TRBV20-1; CDR3: CSARDTSLAGGLPEQYF; DNA: TGCAGTGCTAGAGACACCTCCCTAGCGGGGGGGCTCCCCGAGCAGTACTTC
J: TRBJ2-3; size: NA; D: TRBD2; V: TRBV7-8; CDR3: CASSLVLAGAKRDTQYF; DNA: TGTGCCAGCAGCTTAGTACTAGCGGGGGCGAAAAGGGATACGCAGTATTTT
J: TRBJ1-5; size: few; D: NA; V: TRBV12-3/TRBV12-4; CDR3: CASTTKGDQPQHF; DNA: TGTGCCAGCACCACTAAGGGGGATCAGCCCCAGCATTTT
J: TRBJ2-5; size: few; D: NA; V: TRBV2; CDR3: CASSVPTEETQYF; DNA: TGTGCCAGCAGTGTGCCCACCGAAGAGACCCAGTACTTC
J: TRBJ2-7; size: NA; D: NA; V: TRBV11-2; CDR3: CASATGTLSYEQYF; DNA: TGTGCCAGCGCCACCGGGACCCTAAGCTACGAGCAGTACTTC
J: TRBJ2-7; size: few; D: TRBD1; V: TRBV2; CDR3: CASSGTGNEQYF; DNA: TGTGCCAGCAGTGGGACAGGGAACGAGCAGTACTTC
J: TRBJ2-1; size: few; D: NA; V: TRBV2; CDR3: CASTSAPGRHNEQFF; DNA: TGTGCCAGCACATCGGCCCCTGGACGCCACAATGAGCAGTTCTTC
J: TRBJ2-5; size: NA; D: NA; V: TRBV12-5; CDR3: CASGLGPRGAQETQYF; DNA: TGTGCTAGTGGTTTGGGACCTCGGGGGGCCCAAGAGACCCAGTACTTC
J: TRBJ1-2; size: few; D: NA; V: TRBV10-3; CDR3: CATTEVLDYGYTF; DNA: TGTGCCACCACAGAGGTACTGGACTATGGCTACACCTTC
J: TRBJ2-2; size: NA; D: NA; V: TRBV27; CDR3: CASSSLLAGELFF; DNA: TGTGCCAGCAGTTCCCTGTTAGCCGGGGAGCTGTTTTTT
J: TRBJ2-5; size: NA; D: NA; V: TRBV4-1; CDR3: CASSQKGLKETQYF; DNA: TGCGCCAGCAGCCAAAAAGGACTAAAAGAGACCCAGTACTTC
J: TRBJ1-1; size: NA; D: NA; V: TRBV4-1; CDR3: CASSQEGGSLAEAFF; DNA: TGCGCCAGCAGCCAAGAAGGAGGATCCTTGGCTGAAGCTTTCTTT
J: TRBJ2-3; size: NA; D: NA; V: TRBV6-6; CDR3: CASTLGSFNTQYF; DNA: TGTGCCAGCACCTTGGGCTCCTTTAATACGCAGTATTTT
J: TRBJ2-1; size: NA; D: NA; V: TRBV7-3; CDR3: CASRTTGAIEQFF; DNA: TGTGCCAGCAGGACCACCGGGGCCATTGAGCAGTTCTTC
J: TRBJ1-2; size: few; D: NA; V: TRBV9; CDR3: CASSVGGSSLYGYTF; DNA: TGTGCCAGCAGCGTAGGTGGCAGCAGCCTCTATGGCTACACCTTC
J: TRBJ2-1; size: many; D: TRBD2; V: TRBV12-3/TRBV12-4; CDR3: CASSLVGGGQFF; DNA: TGTGCCAGCAGTTTAGTCGGGGGGGGGCAGTTCTTC
J: TRBJ2-3; size: NA; D: NA; V: TRBV3-1; CDR3: CASSLEAGSPDTQYF; DNA: TGTGCCAGCAGCCTCGAAGCCGGGTCCCCAGATACGCAGTATTTT
J: TRBJ2-5; size: few; D: NA; V: TRBV7-9; CDR3: CASSSSGVQETQYF; DNA: TGTGCCAGCAGCTCCAGTGGGGTCCAAGAGACCCAGTACTTC
J: TRBJ2-3; size: NA; D: TRBD1; V: TRBV29-1; CDR3: CSVPMSWDRGRADTQYF; DNA: TGCAGCGTCCCGATGTCCTGGGACAGGGGGCGAGCAGATACGCAGTATTTT
J: TRBJ1-5; size: NA; D: TRBD1; V: TRBV16; CDR3: CASSQGTGERGQPQHF; DNA: TGTGCCAGCAGCCAAGGGACAGGGGAGAGGGGTCAGCCCCAGCATTTT
J: TRBJ2-7; size: NA; D: NA; V: TRBV29-1; CDR3: CSVDGGPGDEQYF; DNA: TGCAGCGTTGACGGGGGGCCCGGCGACGAGCAGTACTTC
J: TRBJ2-7; size: few; D: NA; V: TRBV25-1; CDR3: CASRQGGSYEQYF; DNA: TGTGCCAGCAGACAGGGCGGGTCCTACGAGCAGTACTTC
J: TRBJ2-7; size: few; D: TRBD2; V: TRBV30; CDR3: CAWSGGRGEVYEQYF; DNA: TGTGCCTGGAGTGGAGGACGGGGGGAGGTTTACGAGCAGTACTTC
J: TRBJ1-1; size: NA; D: NA; V: TRBV12-3/TRBV12-4; CDR3: CASSFTGRNTEAFF; DNA: TGTGCCAGCAGTTTCACCGGTAGGAACACTGAAGCTTTCTTT
J: TRBJ2-1; size: few; D: TRBD2; V: TRBV6-5; CDR3: CASSYSSLADLYNEQFF; DNA: TGTGCCAGCAGTTACTCGAGTCTAGCGGACCTTTACAATGAGCAGTTCTTC
J: TRBJ2-7; size: few; D: NA; V: TRBV25-1; CDR3: CASSRTLPYEQYF; DNA: TGTGCCAGCAGCCGGACCCTTCCCTACGAGCAGTACTTC
J: TRBJ1-1; size: few; D: NA; V: TRBV6-5; CDR3: CASRSDSEAFF; DNA: TGTGCCAGCAGGTCCGACAGTGAAGCTTTCTTT
J: TRBJ2-7; size: NA; D: NA; V: TRBV9; CDR3: CASSSPASYEQYF; DNA: TGTGCCAGCAGCTCCCCGGCCTCCTACGAGCAGTACTTC
J: TRBJ2-1; size: few; D: TRBD2; V: TRBV2; CDR3: CASSDTSGVDEQFF; DNA: TGTGCCAGCAGTGATACTAGCGGCGTGGATGAGCAGTTCTTC